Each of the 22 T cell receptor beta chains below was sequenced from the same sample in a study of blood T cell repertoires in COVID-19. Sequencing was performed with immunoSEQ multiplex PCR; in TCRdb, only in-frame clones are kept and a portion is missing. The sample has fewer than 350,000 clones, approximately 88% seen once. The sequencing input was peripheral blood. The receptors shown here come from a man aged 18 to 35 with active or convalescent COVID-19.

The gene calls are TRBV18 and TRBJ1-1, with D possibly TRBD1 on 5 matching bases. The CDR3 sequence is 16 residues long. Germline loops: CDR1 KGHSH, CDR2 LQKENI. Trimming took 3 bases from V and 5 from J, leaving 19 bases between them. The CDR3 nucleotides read TGTGCCAGCTCACCGCCCGCCGGGACGGCGGGGACTGAAGCTTTCTTT. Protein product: CASSPPAGTAGTEAFF.

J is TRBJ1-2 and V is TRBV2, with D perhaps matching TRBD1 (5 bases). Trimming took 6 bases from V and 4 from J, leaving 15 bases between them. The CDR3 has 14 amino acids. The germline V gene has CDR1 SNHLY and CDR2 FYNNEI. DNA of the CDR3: TGTGCCAGCAGATATAGGGGCCTTGGCTATGGCTACACCTTC. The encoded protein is CASRYRGLGYGYTF.

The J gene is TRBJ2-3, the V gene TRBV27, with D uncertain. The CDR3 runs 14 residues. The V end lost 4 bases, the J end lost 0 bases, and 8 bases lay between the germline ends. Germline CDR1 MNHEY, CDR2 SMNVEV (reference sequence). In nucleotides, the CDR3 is TGTGCCAGCAGTTCGTACGGGAGCACAGATACGCAGTATTTT. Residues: CASSSYGSTDTQYF.

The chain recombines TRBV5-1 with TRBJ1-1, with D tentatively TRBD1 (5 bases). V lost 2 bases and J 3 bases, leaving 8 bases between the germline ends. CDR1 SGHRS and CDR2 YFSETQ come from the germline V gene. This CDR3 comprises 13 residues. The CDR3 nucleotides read TGCGCCAGCAGCTTTCAGACAGACACTGAAGCTTTCTTT. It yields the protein CASSFQTDTEAFF.

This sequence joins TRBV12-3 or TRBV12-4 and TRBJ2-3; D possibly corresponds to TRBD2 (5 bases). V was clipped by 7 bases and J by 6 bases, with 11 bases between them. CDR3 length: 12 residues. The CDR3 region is CASTSDSDTQYF. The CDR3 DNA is TGTGCCAGCACATCGGACTCGGATACGCAGTATTTT.

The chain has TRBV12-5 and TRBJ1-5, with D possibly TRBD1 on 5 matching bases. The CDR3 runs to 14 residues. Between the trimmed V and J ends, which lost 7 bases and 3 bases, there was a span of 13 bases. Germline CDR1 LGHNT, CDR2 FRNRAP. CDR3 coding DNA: TGTGCTAGTGCTCTTACAGGACACAATCAGCCCCAGCATTTT. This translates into CASALTGHNQPQHF.

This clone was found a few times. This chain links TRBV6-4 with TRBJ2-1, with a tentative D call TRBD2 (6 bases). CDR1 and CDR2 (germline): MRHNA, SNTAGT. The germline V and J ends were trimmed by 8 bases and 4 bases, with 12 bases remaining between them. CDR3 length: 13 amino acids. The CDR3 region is CASGSGEYNEQFF. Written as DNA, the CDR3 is TGTGCCAGCGGGTCGGGGGAGTACAATGAGCAGTTCTTC.

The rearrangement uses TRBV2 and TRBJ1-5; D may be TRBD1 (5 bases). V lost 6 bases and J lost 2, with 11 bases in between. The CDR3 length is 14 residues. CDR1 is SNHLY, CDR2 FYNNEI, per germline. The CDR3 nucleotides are TGTGCCAGCAGGGGGGGGGACGGCAATCAGCCCCAGCATTTT. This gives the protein CASRGGDGNQPQHF.

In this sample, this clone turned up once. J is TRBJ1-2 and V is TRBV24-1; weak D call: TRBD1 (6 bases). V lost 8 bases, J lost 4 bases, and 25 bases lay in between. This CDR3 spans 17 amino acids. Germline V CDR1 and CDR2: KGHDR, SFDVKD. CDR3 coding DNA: TGTGCCACCATTAGGCCCCAACAGGGCCCCGATGTCTATGGCTACACCTTC. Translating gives CATIRPQQGPDVYGYTF.

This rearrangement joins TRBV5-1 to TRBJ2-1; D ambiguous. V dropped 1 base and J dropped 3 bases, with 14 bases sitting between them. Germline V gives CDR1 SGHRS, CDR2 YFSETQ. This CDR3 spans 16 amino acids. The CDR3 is CASSLMSLLSYNEQFF. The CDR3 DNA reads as TGCGCCAGCAGCTTGATGTCCCTTCTTAGCTACAATGAGCAGTTCTTC.

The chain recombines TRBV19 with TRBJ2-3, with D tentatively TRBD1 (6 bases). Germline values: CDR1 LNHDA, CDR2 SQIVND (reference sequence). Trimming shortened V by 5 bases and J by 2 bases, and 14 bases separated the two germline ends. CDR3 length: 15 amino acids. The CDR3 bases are TGTGCCAGTAGTCCTTCACAGGGCAACACAGATACGCAGTATTTT. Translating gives CASSPSQGNTDTQYF.

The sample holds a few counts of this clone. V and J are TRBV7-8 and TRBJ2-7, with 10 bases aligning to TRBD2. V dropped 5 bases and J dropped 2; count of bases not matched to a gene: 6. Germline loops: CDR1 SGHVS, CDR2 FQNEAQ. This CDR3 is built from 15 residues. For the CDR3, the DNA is TGTGCCAGCAGCGGTTTTAGCGGGGGGCCCTACGAGCAGTACTTC. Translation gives CASSGFSGGPYEQYF.

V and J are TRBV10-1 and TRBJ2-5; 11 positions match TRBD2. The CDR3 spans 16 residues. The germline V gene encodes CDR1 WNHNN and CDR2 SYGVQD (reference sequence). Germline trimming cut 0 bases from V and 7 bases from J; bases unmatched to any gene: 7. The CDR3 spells CASSESLAGGLSTQYF. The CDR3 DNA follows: TGCGCCAGCAGTGAGTCTCTAGCGGGGGGCCTATCGACCCAGTACTTC.

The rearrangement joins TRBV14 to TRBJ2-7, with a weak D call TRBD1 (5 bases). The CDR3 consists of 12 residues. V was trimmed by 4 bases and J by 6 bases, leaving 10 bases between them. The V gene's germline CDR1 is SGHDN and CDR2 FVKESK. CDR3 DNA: TGTGCCAGCAGCCGGAGCAGGGTCGAGCAGTACTTC. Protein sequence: CASSRSRVEQYF.

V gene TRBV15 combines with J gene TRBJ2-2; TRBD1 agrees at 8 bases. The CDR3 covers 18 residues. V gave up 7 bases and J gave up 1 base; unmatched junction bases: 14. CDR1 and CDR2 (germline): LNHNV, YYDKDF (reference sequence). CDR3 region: CATTETGARIGNTGELFF. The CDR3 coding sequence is TGTGCCACCACCGAGACAGGGGCTCGTATTGGGAACACCGGGGAGCTGTTTTTT.

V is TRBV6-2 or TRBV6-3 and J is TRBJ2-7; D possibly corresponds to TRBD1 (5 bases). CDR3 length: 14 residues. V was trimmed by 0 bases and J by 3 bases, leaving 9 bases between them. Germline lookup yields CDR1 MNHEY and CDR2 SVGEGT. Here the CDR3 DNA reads TGTGCCAGCAGTTACTCGAACCAGGGCTACGAGCAGTACTTC. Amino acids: CASSYSNQGYEQYF.

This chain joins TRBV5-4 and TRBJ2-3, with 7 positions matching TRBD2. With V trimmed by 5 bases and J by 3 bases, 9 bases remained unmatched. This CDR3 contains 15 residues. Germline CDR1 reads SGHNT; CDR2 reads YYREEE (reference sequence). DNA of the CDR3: TGTGCCAGCAGTCTCTCCCCCGGGGGGACAGATACGCAGTATTTT. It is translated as CASSLSPGGTDTQYF.

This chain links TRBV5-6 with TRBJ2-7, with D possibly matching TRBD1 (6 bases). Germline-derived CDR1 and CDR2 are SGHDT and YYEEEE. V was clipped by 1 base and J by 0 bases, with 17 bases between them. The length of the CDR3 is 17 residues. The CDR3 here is CASSLRGRGRYSYEQYF. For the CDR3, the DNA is TGTGCCAGCAGCTTGAGGGGCAGGGGACGATACTCCTACGAGCAGTACTTC. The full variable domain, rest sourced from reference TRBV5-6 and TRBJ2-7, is DAGVTQSPTHLIKTRGQQVTLRCSPKSGHDTVSWYQQALGQGPQFIFQYYEEEERQRGNFPDRFSGHQFPNYSSELNVNALLLGDSALYLCASSLRGRGRYSYEQYFGPGTRLTVT.

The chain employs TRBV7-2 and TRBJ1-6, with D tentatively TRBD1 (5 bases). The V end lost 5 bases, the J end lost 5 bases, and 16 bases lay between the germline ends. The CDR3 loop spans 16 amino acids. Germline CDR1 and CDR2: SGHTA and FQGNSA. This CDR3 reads CASSPQGGTDNSPLHF. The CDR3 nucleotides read TGTGCCAGCAGCCCCCAAGGAGGGACGGATAATTCACCCCTCCACTTT.

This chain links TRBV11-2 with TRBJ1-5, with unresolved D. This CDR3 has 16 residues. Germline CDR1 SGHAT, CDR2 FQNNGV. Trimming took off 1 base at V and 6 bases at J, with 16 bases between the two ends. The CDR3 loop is CASSLAGSGSGQPQHF. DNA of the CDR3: TGTGCCAGCAGCTTAGCCGGCTCCGGGTCGGGTCAGCCCCAGCATTTT.

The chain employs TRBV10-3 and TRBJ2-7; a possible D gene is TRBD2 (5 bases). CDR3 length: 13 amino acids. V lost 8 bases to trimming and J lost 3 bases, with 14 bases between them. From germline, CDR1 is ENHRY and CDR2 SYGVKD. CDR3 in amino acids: CAIGPGKFYEQYF. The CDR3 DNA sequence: TGTGCCATCGGACCGGGGAAGTTCTACGAGCAGTACTTC.

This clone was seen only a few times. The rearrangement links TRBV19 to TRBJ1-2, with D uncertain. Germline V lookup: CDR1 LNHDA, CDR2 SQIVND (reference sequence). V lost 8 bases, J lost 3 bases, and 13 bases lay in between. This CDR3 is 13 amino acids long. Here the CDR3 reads CASVMVGDYGYTF. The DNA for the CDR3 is TGTGCCAGTGTCATGGTGGGCGACTATGGCTACACCTTC.